Presented here are 9 T cell receptor beta chains from one specimen sequenced in a study of blood T cells in healthy people across ages. The authors ran a second PCR of 7 to 11 cycles using a sample-barcoded 5' primer and a J-beta primer mix. Via MiXCR, TCRdb re-called the 5' RACE reads, giving one row per CDR3 protein. Of about 780,000 distinct CDR3 sequences in the sample, roughly 46% are singletons; the top ten hold 15% to 20%. Input material: blood. All receptors come from a man at least 80 years old in good health.

This clonotype showed up many times. CDR3 coding DNA: TGTGCCAGCGGGCGGGAGACCCAGTACTTC. It codes for CASGRETQYF. This rearrangement joins TRBV28 to TRBJ2-5; the D is unclear. There are 10 residues in the CDR3. Deletions cut 8 bases from V and 5 bases from J, with 6 bases between. CDR1 and CDR2 from the germline V gene are MDHEN and SYDVKM.

The chain uses TRBV6-1 and TRBJ2-4; D could derive from TRBD1 or TRBD2 (5 bases each). V shed 6 bases and J shed 6 bases, with 15 bases lying between them. The CDR3 is 14 amino acids. The V gene's germline CDR1 is MNHNS and CDR2 SASEGT. The CDR3 DNA reads as TGTGCCAGCAGGGGGGTGGGCCAGCTAAACATTCAGTACTTC. Residues: CASRGVGQLNIQYF.

This clonotype was found a few times. V is TRBV4-2 and J is TRBJ2-7; 9 bases agree with TRBD2. The J call may be wrong; the DNA end is better matched by TRBJ2-5. Germline V CDR1 and CDR2: LGHNA, YNFKEQ. The CDR3 sequence is 16 residues long. The chain's CDR3 is CASSPGGGRGKETQYF. The DNA of the CDR3 is TGTGCCAGCAGCCCGGGGGGCGGGAGGGGAAAAGAGACCCAGTACTTC.

This chain joins TRBV5-1 and TRBJ2-7; 9 bases align to TRBD2. The CDR3 has 16 amino acids. V lost 0 bases, J lost 1 base, and 5 bases stayed unmatched. Germline V lookup: CDR1 SGHRS, CDR2 YFSETQ. CDR3 protein: CASSLGGLARSYEQYF. The CDR3, as DNA: TGCGCCAGCAGCTTGGGCGGACTAGCGAGGTCCTACGAGCAGTACTTC.

This clonotype has at least ten counts. This chain joins TRBV29-1 and TRBJ2-7, with 8 nucleotides matching TRBD2. The CDR3 runs 15 residues. V lost 1 base to trimming and J lost 0 bases; unmatched junction nucleotides: 5. In germline, CDR1 is SQVTM, CDR2 ANQGSEA. CDR3 amino acids: CSVEASGRSSYEQYF. Written as DNA, the CDR3 is TGCAGCGTTGAAGCTAGCGGGCGGAGCTCCTACGAGCAGTACTTC.

The V and J genes are TRBV7-2 and TRBJ1-5; D gene uncertain. The V end was cut by 5 bases, the J end by 1 base, with 15 bases between. This CDR3 is built from 16 residues. The germline gives CDR1 SGHTA, CDR2 FQGNSA. The CDR3 bases are TGTGCCAGCAGCCAGGAGGGAGGGCGCAGCAATCAGCCCCAGCATTTT. It codes for CASSQEGGRSNQPQHF.

Many counts were recorded for this clonotype. V gene TRBV29-1 combines with J gene TRBJ2-5, with unresolved D. The CDR3 covers 12 residues. Per the germline V gene, CDR1 is SQVTM and CDR2 is ANQGSEA. Trimming removed 4 bases at V and 7 bases at J, with 13 bases between. The CDR3 sequence is CSVVGDPGTQYF. The DNA of the CDR3 is TGCAGCGTTGTTGGAGATCCTGGGACCCAGTACTTC.

This clonotype was seen ten or more times. J is TRBJ1-5 and V is TRBV7-9; 9 bases map to TRBD1. J gave up 2 bases and V 5 bases, and 4 bases lay outside the gene matches. The CDR3 totals 15 residues. Looked up from germline, CDR1 is SEHNR and CDR2 is FQNEAQ (reference sequence). DNA of the CDR3: TGTGCCAGCAGCCAACAGGGGGCGGGCAATCAGCCCCAGCATTTT. Its translation is CASSQQGAGNQPQHF.

This clonotype was observed at least ten times. The V call is TRBV5-1, the J call TRBJ2-6, with a weak D call TRBD1 (5 bases). CDR3 length: 17 residues. Germline V gene lookup returns CDR1 SGHRS and CDR2 YFSETQ. Trimming removed 4 bases at V and 0 bases at J, with 14 bases between. The CDR3 loop is CASSPETAFSGANVLTF. In DNA, the CDR3 is TGCGCCAGCAGCCCCGAGACAGCCTTCTCTGGGGCCAACGTCCTGACTTTC.